Listed below are T cell receptor beta chains from one sample, sequenced in a study of PD-L1 blockade in urothelial cancer. The protocol was immunoSEQ multiplex PCR, while the TCRdb copy is restricted to in-frame clones and leaves out a portion. This table has approximately 100,000 clones, approximately 90% appearing once. The specimen was PBMCs, collected around atezolizumab (anti-PD-L1) treatment. These TCRs come from a woman older than 75 with urothelial cancer. Both conserved end residues are part of each CDR3. A D gene is named only where the DNA matches it firmly.

D: TRBD1
V: TRBV6-1
length: 14
J: TRBJ2-1
CDR3: CASKGGSPYNEQFF

D: -
V: TRBV7-9
length: 14
J: TRBJ2-7
CDR3: CASSFAGGLYEQYF

D: -
V: TRBV28
length: 15
J: TRBJ2-2
CDR3: CASRTGTPNTGELFF

D: -
V: TRBV5-5
length: 13
J: TRBJ2-7
CDR3: CASSLALQNEQYF

D: -
V: TRBV9
length: 13
J: TRBJ2-7
CDR3: CASSPRGKHEQYF

D: TRBD2
V: TRBV7-9
length: 11
J: TRBJ2-3
CDR3: CASSFSLAGAF

D: TRBD2
V: TRBV5-4
length: 14
J: TRBJ2-7
CDR3: CASSGAGGLDEQYF

D: -
V: TRBV19
length: 16
J: TRBJ1-2
CDR3: CASSDGTLVLNYGYTF

D: -
V: TRBV5-4
length: 15
J: TRBJ2-3
CDR3: CASSPGGRGTDTQYF

D: -
V: TRBV6-5
length: 11
J: TRBJ1-3
CDR3: CASSSHGTIYF

D: TRBD2
V: TRBV29-1
length: 14
J: TRBJ2-7
CDR3: CSVEGLAENYEQYF

D: -
V: TRBV18
length: 16
J: TRBJ2-1
CDR3: CASSPETGFSYNEQFF

D: -
V: TRBV5-1
length: 13
J: TRBJ1-1
CDR3: CASSLEAGPQAFF

D: -
V: TRBV6-1
length: 11
J: TRBJ1-5
CDR3: CASRSQQPQHF

D: TRBD1
V: TRBV5-1
length: 14
J: TRBJ1-1
CDR3: CAVSPSGQGEGAFF

D: -
V: TRBV7-6
length: 17
J: TRBJ2-7
CDR3: CASSLYPPSASSYEQYF

D: TRBD1
V: TRBV7-9
length: 15
J: TRBJ1-5
CDR3: CASSQDGTDDQPQHF

D: -
V: TRBV5-4
length: 14
J: TRBJ1-1
CDR3: CASRPPGGIAEAFF

D: -
V: TRBV11-2
length: 15
J: TRBJ2-7
CDR3: CASSLDVGSSYEQYF

D: TRBD2
V: TRBV9
length: 17
J: TRBJ2-3
CDR3: CASSAQTSGRSPPTQYF

D: TRBD1
V: TRBV5-4
length: 15
J: TRBJ1-4
CDR3: CASSKTGMGNEKLFF

D: TRBD1
V: TRBV27
length: 16
J: TRBJ1-5
CDR3: CASSSRDRGPNQPQHF

D: -
V: TRBV10-2
length: 15
J: TRBJ2-7
CDR3: CASSESGGRGHEQYF

D: -
V: TRBV19
length: 13
J: TRBJ1-1
CDR3: CASSVRGDTEAFF

D: -
V: TRBV6-5
length: 14
J: TRBJ1-2
CDR3: CASSHLSTDYGYTF

D: -
V: TRBV7-3
length: 19
J: TRBJ2-3
CDR3: CASSLGPGPRSTAGDTQYF

D: TRBD1
V: TRBV19
length: 14
J: TRBJ1-1
CDR3: CASSIQGGYTEAFF

D: TRBD1
V: TRBV28
length: 15
J: TRBJ1-1
CDR3: CASERQGWENTEAFF

D: -
V: TRBV27
length: 13
J: TRBJ2-7
CDR3: CASSSDFPYEQYF

D: -
V: TRBV14
length: 13
J: TRBJ2-7
CDR3: CASSRGPGVEQYF

D: -
V: TRBV19
length: 15
J: TRBJ2-3
CDR3: CASSISGPSTDTQYF

D: TRBD1
V: TRBV19
length: 14
J: TRBJ1-5
CDR3: CASSTGTGGQPQHF

D: TRBD1
V: TRBV28
length: 16
J: TRBJ1-1
CDR3: CASSLRGLGALEMAFF

D: TRBD2
V: TRBV9
length: 16
J: TRBJ2-3
CDR3: CASSLLAGSSTDTQYF

D: -
V: TRBV5-4
length: 15
J: TRBJ1-1
CDR3: CASSLGSRANTEAFF

D: -
V: TRBV28
length: 15
J: TRBJ2-7
CDR3: CASSFFSGVSYEQYF

D: TRBD1
V: TRBV5-1
length: 13
J: TRBJ2-1
CDR3: CASGTGERSEQFF

D: -
V: TRBV18
length: 16
J: TRBJ1-5
CDR3: CASSPPNGQSNQPQHF

D: TRBD1
V: TRBV5-4
length: 14
J: TRBJ2-7
CDR3: CASSLGQGYDEQYF

D: TRBD1
V: TRBV6-5
length: 14
J: TRBJ2-7
CDR3: CASSSGTGVYEQYF

D: TRBD2
V: TRBV28
length: 12
J: TRBJ2-1
CDR3: CALAGLDNEQFF

D: TRBD2
V: TRBV7-9
length: 18
J: TRBJ2-1
CDR3: CASSPPGLAGGGSNEQFF

D: -
V: TRBV5-4
length: 16
J: TRBJ2-7
CDR3: CASSLAVGQGSYEQYF

D: TRBD1
V: TRBV5-4
length: 15
J: TRBJ2-2
CDR3: CASSLQGAYTGELFF

D: TRBD1
V: TRBV28
length: 15
J: TRBJ2-7
CDR3: CASSLPRQGGHEQYF

D: -
V: TRBV10-1
length: 13
J: TRBJ1-1
CDR3: CASSDGRAAEAFF

D: -
V: TRBV7-6
length: 14
J: TRBJ2-3
CDR3: CASSLGSGDPTQYF

D: -
V: TRBV10-1
length: 16
J: TRBJ1-1
CDR3: CASSGSGRTANTEAFF

D: -
V: TRBV7-2
length: 15
J: TRBJ2-1
CDR3: CASSSTGSSYNEQFF

D: TRBD2
V: TRBV19
length: 16
J: TRBJ2-3
CDR3: CASSTTSGGSTDTQYF

D: -
V: TRBV11-2
length: 16
J: TRBJ2-1
CDR3: CASSSPKKRVYNEQFF

D: -
V: TRBV7-3
length: 14
J: TRBJ2-3
CDR3: CASSLGSFTDTQYF

D: TRBD1
V: TRBV9
length: 15
J: TRBJ2-2
CDR3: CASSLGTGATGELFF

D: -
V: TRBV15
length: 15
J: TRBJ2-3
CDR3: CATSREQTGTDTQYF

D: -
V: TRBV18
length: 12
J: TRBJ2-5
CDR3: CASSSTEETQYF

D: -
V: TRBV2
length: 16
J: TRBJ1-1
CDR3: CASSEVSSGIGTEAFF

D: TRBD2
V: TRBV5-4
length: 18
J: TRBJ2-1
CDR3: CASSLAGGLAGGFNEQFF

D: -
V: TRBV5-1
length: 17
J: TRBJ1-2
CDR3: CASSLDRGMDQASGYTF

D: TRBD2
V: TRBV30
length: 14
J: TRBJ2-7
CDR3: CAWRKGLASYEQYF